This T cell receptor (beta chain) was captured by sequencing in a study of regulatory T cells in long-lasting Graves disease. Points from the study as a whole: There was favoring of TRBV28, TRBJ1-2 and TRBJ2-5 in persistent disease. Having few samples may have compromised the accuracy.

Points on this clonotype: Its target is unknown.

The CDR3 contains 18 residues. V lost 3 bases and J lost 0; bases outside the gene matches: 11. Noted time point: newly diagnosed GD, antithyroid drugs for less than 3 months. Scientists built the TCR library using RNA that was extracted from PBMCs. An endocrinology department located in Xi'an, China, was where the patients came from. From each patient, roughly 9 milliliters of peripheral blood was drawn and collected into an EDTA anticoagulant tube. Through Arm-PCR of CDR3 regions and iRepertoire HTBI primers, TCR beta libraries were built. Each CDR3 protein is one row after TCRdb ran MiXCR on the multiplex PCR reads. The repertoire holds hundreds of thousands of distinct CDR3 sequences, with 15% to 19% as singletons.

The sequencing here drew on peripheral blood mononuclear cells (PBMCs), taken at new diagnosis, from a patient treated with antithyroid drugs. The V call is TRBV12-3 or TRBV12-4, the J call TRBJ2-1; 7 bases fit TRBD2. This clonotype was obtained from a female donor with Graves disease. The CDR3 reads CASSLSRAGPSSYNEQFF. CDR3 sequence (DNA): TGTGCCAGCAGTTTGTCCAGAGCGGGACCGAGCTCCTACAATGAGCAGTTCTTC.